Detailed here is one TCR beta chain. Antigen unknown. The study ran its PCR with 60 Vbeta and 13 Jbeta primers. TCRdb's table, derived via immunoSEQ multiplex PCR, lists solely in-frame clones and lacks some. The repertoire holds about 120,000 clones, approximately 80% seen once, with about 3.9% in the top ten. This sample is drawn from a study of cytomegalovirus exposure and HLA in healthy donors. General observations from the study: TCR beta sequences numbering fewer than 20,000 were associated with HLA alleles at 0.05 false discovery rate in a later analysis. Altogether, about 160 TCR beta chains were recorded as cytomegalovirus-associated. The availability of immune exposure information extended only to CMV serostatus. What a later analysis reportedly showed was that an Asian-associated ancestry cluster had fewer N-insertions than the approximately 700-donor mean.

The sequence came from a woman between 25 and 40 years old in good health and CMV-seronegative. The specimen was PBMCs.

CDR3 DNA sequence: TGTGCCAGCAGCCCCAGACAGACTAACTATGGCTACACCTTC. This translates into CASSPRQTNYGYTF. The rearrangement joins TRBV27 to TRBJ1-2, with a weak D call TRBD1 (5 bases). There are 14 residues in the CDR3. Germline CDR1 is MNHEY and CDR2 is SMNVEV (reference sequence). The V end lost 6 bases, the J end lost 0 bases, and 11 bases lay between the germline ends.